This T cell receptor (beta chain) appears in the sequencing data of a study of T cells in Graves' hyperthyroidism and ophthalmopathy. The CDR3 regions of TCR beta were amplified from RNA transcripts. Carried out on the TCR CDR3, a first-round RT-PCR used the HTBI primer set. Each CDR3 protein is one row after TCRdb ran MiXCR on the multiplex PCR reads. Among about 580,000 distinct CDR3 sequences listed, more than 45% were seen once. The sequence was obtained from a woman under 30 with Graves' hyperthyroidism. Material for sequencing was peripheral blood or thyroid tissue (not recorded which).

As DNA, the CDR3 is TGCAGTGCAGGGGACGGATTACGCCACGAGCAGTACTTC. This gives the protein CSAGDGLRHEQYF. The gene calls are TRBV20-1 and TRBJ2-7; D is possibly TRBD1 or TRBD2 (5 bases each). Trimming took 6 bases from V and 5 from J, leaving 17 bases between them. CDR3 length: 13 residues. Per germline, CDR1 DFQATT and CDR2 SNEGSKA (reference sequence).